This is a list of T cell receptor beta chains from one sample in a study of CD4+ T cells in melanoma. Sequenced by immunoSEQ multiplex PCR; TCRdb stores in-frame clones only, minus some. The data contain about 140,000 clones, about 93% of them singletons. These receptors were collected from a human donor with melanoma. CDR3s include the opening cysteine and the closing phenylalanine or tryptophan. D genes are given only for firm matches. Clone size is shown for a subset of rows, as once, few, many or a class of expanded clone.

len: 14
abundance: -
j_gene: TRBJ2-7
v_gene: TRBV5-1
d_gene: -
CDR3aa: CASRRDASSYEQYF
CDR3nt: TGCGCCAGCAGGAGGGACGCAAGCTCCTACGAGCAGTACTTC

len: 16
abundance: -
j_gene: TRBJ2-2
v_gene: TRBV5-4
d_gene: -
CDR3aa: CASSLGGVMNTGELFF
CDR3nt: TGTGCCAGCAGCTTAGGGGGGGTTATGAACACCGGGGAGCTGTTTTTT

len: 18
abundance: -
j_gene: TRBJ2-6
v_gene: TRBV5-4
d_gene: -
CDR3aa: CASSSSSDPSSGANVLTF
CDR3nt: TGTGCCAGCAGCTCGTCCTCAGATCCCTCCTCTGGGGCCAACGTCCTGACTTTC

len: 21
abundance: -
j_gene: TRBJ1-5
v_gene: TRBV19
d_gene: -
CDR3aa: CASSIFRGGDGIYLGNQPQHF
CDR3nt: TGTGCCAGTAGTATTTTCAGAGGAGGGGACGGCATATATTTGGGCAATCAGCCCCAGCATTTT

len: 18
abundance: -
j_gene: TRBJ2-7
v_gene: TRBV13
d_gene: -
CDR3aa: CASSLGRQSGGDSYEQYF
CDR3nt: TGTGCCAGCAGCTTAGGCCGTCAATCGGGCGGGGACTCCTACGAGCAGTACTTC

len: 13
abundance: -
j_gene: TRBJ1-1
v_gene: TRBV6-6
d_gene: -
CDR3aa: CASRRIMNTEAFF
CDR3nt: TGTGCCAGCAGGCGGATCATGAACACTGAAGCTTTCTTT

len: 14
abundance: -
j_gene: TRBJ2-3
v_gene: TRBV5-1
d_gene: -
CDR3aa: CASSLERVTDTQYF
CDR3nt: TGCGCCAGCAGCTTGGAGCGGGTAACAGATACGCAGTATTTT

len: 17
abundance: -
j_gene: TRBJ2-7
v_gene: TRBV11-2
d_gene: -
CDR3aa: CASSSQVTGTGFYEQYF
CDR3nt: TGTGCCAGCAGCTCGCAGGTGACCGGGACGGGATTCTACGAGCAGTACTTC

len: 15
abundance: once
j_gene: TRBJ1-4
v_gene: TRBV19
d_gene: -
CDR3aa: CASRARGGTNEKLFF
CDR3nt: TGTGCCAGCAGGGCCCGGGGAGGCACTAATGAAAAACTGTTTTTT

len: 13
abundance: -
j_gene: TRBJ1-4
v_gene: TRBV11-2
d_gene: -
CDR3aa: CASSLFPTEKLFF
CDR3nt: TGTGCCAGCAGCTTATTCCCTACGGAAAAACTGTTTTTT

len: 15
abundance: -
j_gene: TRBJ1-6
v_gene: TRBV9
d_gene: -
CDR3aa: CASSVQGLYNSPLHF
CDR3nt: TGTGCCAGCAGCGTTCAGGGGTTGTATAATTCACCCCTCCACTTT

len: 14
abundance: -
j_gene: TRBJ1-5
v_gene: TRBV9
d_gene: TRBD1
CDR3aa: CASSVGQSNQPQHF
CDR3nt: TGTGCCAGCAGCGTGGGACAGAGCAATCAGCCCCAGCATTTT

len: 13
abundance: -
j_gene: TRBJ1-5
v_gene: TRBV18
d_gene: -
CDR3aa: CASRRDNNQPQHF
CDR3nt: TGTGCCAGCCGCCGGGACAACAATCAGCCCCAGCATTTT

len: 11
abundance: -
j_gene: TRBJ1-3
v_gene: TRBV30
d_gene: -
CDR3aa: CACHRGHTIYF
CDR3nt: TGTGCCTGCCACAGAGGCCACACCATATATTTT

len: 14
abundance: -
j_gene: TRBJ1-1
v_gene: TRBV7-9
d_gene: -
CDR3aa: CASSLGQENTEAFF
CDR3nt: TGTGCCAGCAGCTTAGGGCAAGAGAACACTGAAGCTTTCTTT

len: 13
abundance: -
j_gene: TRBJ2-2
v_gene: TRBV6-5
d_gene: -
CDR3aa: CASTYTGTGELFF
CDR3nt: TGTGCCAGCACCTATACGGGGACCGGGGAGCTGTTTTTT

len: 13
abundance: -
j_gene: TRBJ2-4
v_gene: TRBV2
d_gene: TRBD1
CDR3aa: CASTGQGKNIQYF
CDR3nt: TGTGCCAGCACGGGACAGGGGAAAAACATTCAGTACTTC

len: 14
abundance: once
j_gene: TRBJ1-2
v_gene: TRBV30
d_gene: -
CDR3aa: CAWSARISNYGYTF
CDR3nt: TGTGCCTGGAGCGCCAGGATATCTAACTATGGCTACACCTTC

len: 15
abundance: -
j_gene: TRBJ1-3
v_gene: TRBV18
d_gene: -
CDR3aa: CASSQQLSSGNTIYF
CDR3nt: TGTGCCAGCTCACAACAGCTATCCTCTGGAAACACCATATATTTT

len: 13
abundance: -
j_gene: TRBJ2-7
v_gene: TRBV2
d_gene: -
CDR3aa: CAMTKDRTYEQYF
CDR3nt: TGTGCCATGACGAAGGACAGAACCTACGAGCAGTACTTC

len: 14
abundance: -
j_gene: TRBJ1-3
v_gene: TRBV30
d_gene: -
CDR3aa: CAWSVPNSGNTIYF
CDR3nt: TGTGCCTGGAGTGTACCCAACTCTGGAAACACCATATATTTT

len: 16
abundance: -
j_gene: TRBJ2-1
v_gene: TRBV30
d_gene: TRBD2
CDR3aa: CAWAGGGGLSYNEQFF
CDR3nt: TGTGCCTGGGCCGGAGGCGGGGGGTTATCCTACAATGAGCAGTTCTTC

len: 16
abundance: -
j_gene: TRBJ2-1
v_gene: TRBV15
d_gene: -
CDR3aa: CATSRYGSGVRNEQFF
CDR3nt: TGTGCCACCAGCAGGTACGGGTCAGGGGTTCGCAATGAGCAGTTCTTC

len: 15
abundance: -
j_gene: TRBJ2-5
v_gene: TRBV4-1
d_gene: -
CDR3aa: CASSQETGARETQYF
CDR3nt: TGCGCCAGCAGCCAAGAAACGGGGGCGAGGGAGACCCAGTACTTC

len: 15
abundance: -
j_gene: TRBJ2-7
v_gene: TRBV5-1
d_gene: -
CDR3aa: CASSSLPGGVYEQYF
CDR3nt: TGCGCCAGCAGCTCACTTCCAGGGGGGGTCTACGAGCAGTACTTC

len: 12
abundance: -
j_gene: TRBJ2-2
v_gene: TRBV7-6
d_gene: -
CDR3aa: CASSLGLGELFF
CDR3nt: TGTGCCAGCAGCTTGGGCCTCGGGGAGCTGTTTTTT

len: 17
abundance: -
j_gene: TRBJ1-3
v_gene: TRBV28
d_gene: -
CDR3aa: CASSPPSAGYTGNTIYF
CDR3nt: TGTGCCAGCAGCCCCCCATCAGCAGGCTATACTGGAAACACCATATATTTT